This T cell receptor beta chain was profiled in a study of T-cell memory formation after mild COVID-19. Study-level information: TCR clusters showed largely donor specificity.

Remarks on this clonotype: Its specificity is not known.

TCR alpha and TCR beta cDNA libraries carrying sample barcodes and UMIs came from 5'RACE with constant-segment primers. TCRdb re-analysed the 5' RACE reads in MiXCR, keeping a single row per CDR3 protein. The sample holds roughly 250,000 distinct CDR3 sequences; around 17% are singletons and the top ten take 3.5% to 4%. Overall study results and limits: Clones which contracted sat mainly in CM and EM if CD4+, and in EMRA if CD8+.

Germline-derived CDR1 and CDR2 are KGHDR and SFDVKD. V lost 6 bases, J lost 6 bases, and 11 bases lay in between. This CDR3 region has 13 residues. The sample taken for sequencing was PBMCs or a T cell subset sorted from them (not recorded which). The TCR comes from a man between 18 and 29 years old who had mild COVID-19 (a few samples of this study predate the infection). Cell type and time point are not known. The genes are TRBV24-1 and TRBJ2-1, with D possibly being TRBD2 (6 bases). The CDR3 sequence: CATSQPGGNEQFF. Here the CDR3 DNA reads TGTGCCACCAGTCAACCCGGGGGCAATGAGCAGTTCTTC.